The 21 T cell receptor beta chains below all came from one sample that was sequenced in a study of identifying expanded T cells in peripheral blood (dated by TCRdb to 2018 to 2020). Libraries were prepared through the immunoSEQ multiplex PCR assay. Sourced from immuneACCESS, this table was stored by TCRdb with only in-frame sequences that have V and J called. A share of the clones is absent; for the studies checked, an unresolved V gene accounts for under half, and the remainder has no known explanation. The sample data list some 96,000 clones, and approximately 88% of these were observed just once. Of the sample, less than 7% falls within the top ten clones. Sequencing was performed on blood. All receptors come from a person aged 18 to 69 in good health.

This chain links TRBV28 with TRBJ1-2; D unresolved. The germline V gene encodes CDR1 MDHEN and CDR2 SYDVKM. This CDR3 has 12 amino acids. Deletions cut 2 bases from V and 7 bases from J, with 8 bases between. CDR3 nucleotide sequence: TGTGCCAGCAGTTTAGTTCTGGGTGGCTACACCTTC. This sequence encodes CASSLVLGGYTF.

V gene TRBV6-1 combines with J gene TRBJ2-2, with 7 bases fitting TRBD1. This CDR3 region has 14 residues. Germline-derived CDR1 and CDR2 are MNHNS and SASEGT. V shed 6 bases and J 3 bases; nucleotides not matched to a gene: 4. This chain's CDR3 is CASRSQGDTGELFF. CDR3 in DNA: TGTGCCAGCAGGAGCCAGGGGGACACCGGGGAGCTGTTTTTT.

The chain is built from TRBV19 and TRBJ1-5; no firm D call. Trimming took 5 bases from V and 0 from J, leaving 5 bases between them. The CDR3 totals 13 residues. Germline values: CDR1 LNHDA, CDR2 SQIVND (reference sequence). As DNA, the CDR3 is TGTGCCAGTAGTTGGGGTAGCAATCAGCCCCAGCATTTT. Translated, it gives CASSWGSNQPQHF.

This sequence joins TRBV30 and TRBJ1-3, with D possibly being TRBD1 (5 bases). V lost 5 bases and J 0 bases, leaving 14 bases between the germline ends. The CDR3 covers 15 residues. Germline V gene lookup returns CDR1 GTSNPN and CDR2 SVGIG (reference sequence). CDR3 sequence: CAWVRGSDSGNTIYF. The CDR3 region has the DNA TGTGCCTGGGTCCGGGGGTCTGACTCTGGAAACACCATATATTTT.

This clone was recorded only once. The V and J genes are TRBV6-1 and TRBJ2-1; 9 positions match TRBD2. The V and J ends lost 3 bases and 9 bases, in that order; junction bases with no gene match: 12. Germline loops: CDR1 MNHNS, CDR2 SASEGT. The CDR3 contains 16 residues. CDR3 DNA: TGTGCCAGCAGTGAGGCAGCGGGGGGAATTTCGGGTGAGCAGTTCTTC. It codes for CASSEAAGGISGEQFF.

V and J are TRBV5-4 and TRBJ1-3; D remains ambiguous. CDR3 size: 14 residues. V gave up 6 bases and J gave up 2 bases, with 12 bases separating them. CDR1 is SGHNT and CDR2 is YYREEE in the germline V gene (reference sequence). CDR3 nucleotide sequence: TGTGCCAGCACTTGCAGAGGTCCTGGAAACACCATATATTTT. The encoded protein is CASTCRGPGNTIYF.

This sequence joins TRBV6-6 and TRBJ2-7, with no clear D. The CDR3 extends over 13 amino acids. Trimming cost V 2 bases and J 2 bases, with 7 bases left between them. Germline V lookup: CDR1 MNHNY, CDR2 SVGAGI (reference sequence). The CDR3 bases are TGTGCCAGCAGTTACGCGCATACCTACGAGCAGTACTTC. It specifies CASSYAHTYEQYF.

CDR3 amino acids: CASSPPGGRSNTEAFF. The CDR3 nucleotides are TGCGCCAGCAGCCCTCCGGGGGGGCGATCGAACACTGAAGCTTTCTTT. The rearrangement links TRBV5-1 to TRBJ1-1; weak D call: TRBD1 (6 bases). Germline values: CDR1 SGHRS, CDR2 YFSETQ. Trimming took 4 bases from V and 1 from J, leaving 17 bases between them. This CDR3 contains 16 residues.

J is TRBJ2-3 and V is TRBV5-1; TRBD2 aligns across 12 bases. This CDR3 is built from 16 residues. Trimming at V came to 0 bases and at J to 3 bases, leaving 2 bases not matched to a gene. The germline V gene has CDR1 SGHRS and CDR2 YFSETQ. DNA for the CDR3: TGCGCCAGCAGCTTGGGACTAGCGGGAGAAACAGATACGCAGTATTTT. Translating gives CASSLGLAGETDTQYF.

The chain links TRBV2 to TRBJ1-5, with no clear D. Looked up from germline, CDR1 is SNHLY and CDR2 is FYNNEI. Trimming left V 7 bases short and J 2 bases short, with 9 bases between. The length of the CDR3 is 13 residues. For the CDR3, the DNA is TGTGCCAGCAAGCTCCAGGGCAATCAGCCCCAGCATTTT. Its translation is CASKLQGNQPQHF.

This rearrangement joins TRBV19 to TRBJ1-2; no definite D call. CDR3 length equals 13 residues. V shed 0 bases and J shed 6 bases, with 8 bases lying between them. Germline CDR1 reads LNHDA; CDR2 reads SQIVND (reference sequence). CDR3 loop: CASSIDVGDGYTF. The CDR3 DNA reads as TGTGCCAGTAGTATAGACGTGGGAGATGGCTACACCTTC.

V usage is TRBV6-5 and J usage is TRBJ1-6; TRBD1 might be the D (5 bases). Germline V gene lookup returns CDR1 MNHEY and CDR2 SVGAGI. The germline V and J ends were trimmed by 2 bases and 7 bases, with 6 bases remaining between them. The CDR3 contains 13 residues. CDR3 protein: CASSYGTNSPLHF. The CDR3 DNA sequence: TGTGCCAGCAGTTACGGGACCAATTCACCCCTCCACTTT.

The chain couples TRBV4-1 to TRBJ2-3; the match to TRBD2 covers 7 bases. There are 15 residues in the CDR3. In germline, CDR1 is MGHRA, CDR2 YSYEKL. V trimming: 4 bases; J trimming: 0 bases; junction bases outside the gene matches: 4. The CDR3 DNA follows: TGCGCCAGCAGCCCCCAGCGGGGTAGCACAGATACGCAGTATTTT. This translates into CASSPQRGSTDTQYF.

This clone was seen a single time. The chain joins TRBV25-1 to TRBJ1-2; a possible D gene is TRBD1 (5 bases). CDR1 and CDR2 from the germline V gene are MGHDK and SYGVNS. This CDR3 is built from 17 residues. V lost 4 bases and J lost 8, with 26 bases in between. CDR3 in amino acids: CASSGSQGDGKKRGYTF. CDR3 DNA sequence: TGTGCCAGCAGTGGCTCCCAGGGTGATGGGAAGAAGAGAGGCTACACCTTC.

J is TRBJ2-2 and V is TRBV11-3; D gene uncertain. The CDR3 runs 15 residues. CDR1 is SGHNT and CDR2 is YENEEA in the germline V gene. V lost 2 bases, J lost 5 bases, and 12 bases lay in between. The CDR3: CASSLFRRLTGELFF. DNA for the CDR3: TGTGCCAGCAGCTTATTTCGCAGGCTTACCGGGGAGCTGTTTTTT.

The chain recombines TRBV2 with TRBJ1-1; 7 positions agree with TRBD1. CDR1 SNHLY and CDR2 FYNNEI come from the germline V gene. This CDR3 is built from 15 residues. Trimming at V came to 5 bases and at J to 2 bases, leaving 8 bases not matched to a gene. CDR3 sequence reads: CASSPRRTGNTEAFF. CDR3 in DNA: TGTGCCAGCAGTCCTCGCCGGACAGGCAACACTGAAGCTTTCTTT.

This chain joins TRBV29-1 and TRBJ2-1; 10 nucleotides line up with TRBD1. The CDR3 has 13 amino acids. Looked up from germline, CDR1 is SQVTM and CDR2 is ANQGSEA. With 2 bases clipped from V and 10 bases from J, the junction kept 5 bases outside the gene matches. CDR3 protein: CSVEKGQGMEQFF. The CDR3 nucleotides are TGCAGCGTTGAAAAGGGACAGGGGATGGAGCAGTTCTTC.

Within the sample, this clone is large. The V call is TRBV9, the J call TRBJ1-2; possible D gene TRBD1, 5 bases. CDR3 length: 13 amino acids. The V gene lost 4 bases and the J gene lost 2 bases, with 9 bases spanning the gap. The germline gives CDR1 SGDLS, CDR2 YYNGEE. The CDR3 region is CASSSEGNYGYTF. The CDR3 nucleotides read TGTGCCAGCAGCTCCGAGGGGAACTATGGCTACACCTTC.

A single count supports this clone. The V gene is TRBV15, the J gene TRBJ2-7; TRBD1 agrees at 7 bases. In germline, CDR1 is LNHNV, CDR2 YYDKDF (reference sequence). J gave up 2 bases and V 0 bases, and 1 base lay outside the gene matches. The CDR3 extends over 14 amino acids. In DNA, the CDR3 is TGTGCCACCAGCAGAGAACAGGGGACCTACGAGCAGTACTTC. The encoded protein is CATSREQGTYEQYF. Full variable domain (missing parts from reference TRBV15 and TRBJ2-7): DAMVIQNPRYQVTQFGKPVTLSCSQTLNHNVMYWYQQKSSQAPKLLFHYYDKDFNNEADTPDNFQSRRPNTSFCFLDIRSPGLGDTAMYLCATSREQGTYEQYFGPGTRLTVT.

The chain recombines TRBV6-4 with TRBJ2-3; maybe TRBD1 (6 bases). V lost 3 bases, J lost 6 bases, and 13 bases lay in between. Germline assignment: CDR1 MRHNA and CDR2 SNTAGT. The CDR3 spans 14 residues. The CDR3 DNA is TGTGCCAGCAGTGAAGGGGGAGAGGCGGATACGCAGTATTTT. It yields the protein CASSEGGEADTQYF.

As DNA, the CDR3 is TGTGCCAGTAGGAGGGCAGGGACGAACACTGAAGCTTTCTTT. This encodes CASRRAGTNTEAFF. The J gene is TRBJ1-1, the V gene TRBV25-1; tentative D call: TRBD1 (5 bases). V shed 9 bases and J shed 1 base, with 15 bases lying between them. The CDR3 extends over 14 amino acids. From germline, CDR1 is MGHDK and CDR2 SYGVNS. The full variable domain, rest sourced from reference TRBV25-1 and TRBJ1-1, is EADIYQTPRYLVIGTGKKITLECSQTMGHDKMYWYQQDPGMELHLIHYSYGVNSTEKGDLSSESTVSRIRTEHFPLTLESARPSHTSQYLCASRRAGTNTEAFFGQGTRLTVV.